One and the same sample provided the 27 T cell receptor beta chains below, sequenced in a study of blood T cell repertoires in COVID-19. Profiling relied on immunoSEQ multiplex PCR, and the TCRdb table lists in-frame clones only, not all of them. The data contain around 78,000 clones, about four fifths of them singletons. The material sequenced was peripheral blood. The receptors derive from a human donor in a cohort sampled during active COVID-19.

This sequence joins TRBV27 and TRBJ2-3, with 7 nucleotides matching TRBD2. V dropped 6 bases and J dropped 1; count of bases not matched to a gene: 7. The CDR3 extends over 15 amino acids. CDR1 is MNHEY, CDR2 SMNVEV, per germline (reference sequence). In nucleotides, the CDR3 is TGTGCCAGCAGCCCTCTGGGAGGGGGCACAGATACGCAGTATTTT. Protein product: CASSPLGGGTDTQYF.

The gene calls are TRBV10-3 and TRBJ1-1; 10 bases agree with TRBD1. Trimming at V came to 4 bases and at J to 5 bases, leaving 4 bases not matched to a gene. The germline CDR1 and CDR2 sequences are ENHRY and SYGVKD. This CDR3 has 14 residues. The DNA of the CDR3 is TGTGCCATCAGTGGACAGGGGGCTTATACTGAAGCTTTCTTT. Protein: CAISGQGAYTEAFF.

The rearrangement links TRBV7-9 to TRBJ1-1; D remains ambiguous. V was cut by 0 bases and J by 7 bases, with 12 bases left in between. This CDR3 is built from 14 residues. Germline V gene data show CDR1 as SEHNR and CDR2 as FQNEAQ (reference sequence). The CDR3 reads CASSLAGAVREAFF. As DNA, the CDR3 is TGTGCCAGCAGCTTAGCCGGTGCCGTCCGTGAAGCTTTCTTT.

The genes are TRBV3-1 (or the pseudogene TRBV3-2) and TRBJ2-2; the match to TRBD2 covers 10 bases. This CDR3 has 16 amino acids. The germline gives CDR1 LGHDT, CDR2 YNNKEL (reference sequence). V lost 0 bases to trimming and J lost 6 bases; unmatched junction nucleotides: 4. CDR3 DNA sequence: TGTGCCAGCAGCCAAGAAGGAACTAGCGGGGCCGGGGAGCTGTTTTTT. This translates into CASSQEGTSGAGELFF.

This sequence joins TRBV11-2 and TRBJ1-1; D is uncertain. The V and J ends lost 1 base and 9 bases respectively, with 6 bases between them. The CDR3 is made up of 11 amino acids. Germline V gene lookup returns CDR1 SGHAT and CDR2 FQNNGV. CDR3 loop: CASSLGRKAFF. CDR3 coding DNA: TGTGCCAGCAGCTTAGGGCGGAAAGCTTTCTTT.

This clone was observed once. This chain connects TRBV5-1 to TRBJ2-5; D not certain. V lost 0 bases and J 2 bases, leaving 8 bases between the germline ends. Germline CDR1 reads SGHRS; CDR2 reads YFSETQ. CDR3 length: 14 amino acids. CDR3 nucleotide sequence: TGCGCCAGCAGCTTGGGCCCGGGTCAAGAGACCCAGTACTTC. The encoded protein is CASSLGPGQETQYF.

CDR3 nucleotide sequence: TGTGCCAGCAGCGCCCGCTTCAGCGGGGGCCCAGATACGCAGTATTTT. It codes for CASSARFSGGPDTQYF. The chain has TRBV9 and TRBJ2-3, with TRBD2 matching 8 bases. The CDR3 is made up of 16 amino acids. Trimming took 3 bases from V and 4 from J; bases not matched to a gene: 10. Germline CDR1 is SGDLS and CDR2 is YYNGEE. Complete variable domain (other parts from reference TRBV9 and TRBJ2-3): DSGVTQTPKHLITATGQRVTLRCSPRSGDLSVYWYQQSLDQGLQFLIQYYNGEERAKGNILERFSAQQFPDLHSELNLSSLELGDSALYFCASSARFSGGPDTQYFGPGTRLTVL.

The chain couples TRBV7-9 to TRBJ2-7, with D tentatively TRBD1 (6 bases). Looked up from germline, CDR1 is SEHNR and CDR2 is FQNEAQ (reference sequence). CDR3 length: 14 residues. V was pared by 5 bases and J by 5 bases, with 16 bases between. Here the CDR3 DNA reads TGTGCCAGCAGCAAACGAGGGGGTTACGACGAGCAGTACTTC. It translates to CASSKRGGYDEQYF.

The chain recombines TRBV5-1 with TRBJ1-4; 10 bases map to TRBD1. V lost 1 base, J lost 7 bases, and 7 bases stayed unmatched. Germline V gene data show CDR1 as SGHRS and CDR2 as YFSETQ. The CDR3 has 16 amino acids. Here the CDR3 DNA reads TGCGCCAGCAGCTTGATGCCGGGGGACAGGGGTGAAAAACTGTTTTTT. It is translated as CASSLMPGDRGEKLFF.

The chain links TRBV10-3 to TRBJ2-7; TRBD1 might be the D (6 bases). Trimming cost V 6 bases and J 3 bases, with 15 bases left between them. The germline CDR1 and CDR2 sequences are ENHRY and SYGVKD. The CDR3 extends over 14 amino acids. DNA for the CDR3: TGTGCCATCAGCCATTCGACAGGTGACTACGAGCAGTACTTC. It yields the protein CAISHSTGDYEQYF.

The V call is TRBV25-1, the J call TRBJ1-1; D unresolved. CDR1 MGHDK and CDR2 SYGVNS come from the germline V gene. The CDR3 loop spans 13 amino acids. Trimming cost V 5 bases and J 3 bases, with 10 bases left between them. The CDR3: CASSRFEDTEAFF. The DNA for the CDR3 is TGTGCCAGCAGTCGATTCGAGGACACTGAAGCTTTCTTT.

Only one count was recorded for this clone. This rearrangement joins TRBV6-2 or TRBV6-3 to TRBJ1-2; 9 bases align to TRBD1. The CDR3 is 17 residues long. V lost 6 bases, J lost 7 bases, and 18 bases stayed unmatched. In germline, CDR1 is MNHEY, CDR2 SVGEGT. CDR3 sequence (DNA): TGTGCCAGCAGCTTCTCTCGGGACAGGGTGCTTCTTTTTGGCTACACCTTC. Residues: CASSFSRDRVLLFGYTF.

The chain carries TRBV19 and TRBJ2-5; TRBD1 might be the D (6 bases). The CDR3 has 14 amino acids. Looked up from germline, CDR1 is LNHDA and CDR2 is SQIVND (reference sequence). Trimming stripped 2 bases from V and 3 bases from J, with 10 bases between. The CDR3 sequence: CASSIWSGEETQYF. The CDR3 DNA follows: TGTGCCAGTAGTATATGGTCAGGGGAAGAGACCCAGTACTTC.

This clone was found once. The V gene is TRBV5-1, the J gene TRBJ1-5; 9 nucleotides match TRBD1. CDR1 is SGHRS, CDR2 YFSETQ, per germline. Losses at the gene ends were 5 bases for V and 4 bases for J; bases not matched to a gene: 7. CDR3 length equals 15 residues. CDR3 region: CASSFGDRVNQPQHF. The CDR3 DNA reads as TGCGCCAGCAGTTTTGGGGACAGGGTTAATCAGCCCCAGCATTTT.

The chain has TRBV5-1 and TRBJ1-1, with D possibly being TRBD1 (6 bases). The CDR3 consists of 14 residues. Deletions cut 2 bases from V and 3 bases from J, with 11 bases between. Per the germline V gene, CDR1 is SGHRS and CDR2 is YFSETQ. This CDR3 is CASSLTGMDTEAFF. The CDR3 DNA reads as TGCGCCAGCAGCTTAACAGGGATGGACACTGAAGCTTTCTTT.

The gene calls are TRBV19 and TRBJ2-7; D is possibly TRBD2 (6 bases). The CDR3 totals 13 residues. Trimming pared 7 bases from V and 5 bases from J, leaving 15 bases between. Germline V gene sequence: CDR1 LNHDA, CDR2 SQIVND (reference sequence). The CDR3 DNA reads TGTGCCAGTATGGGGGGACCTCATAACGAGCAGTACTTC. It yields the protein CASMGGPHNEQYF.

The chain joins TRBV7-3 to TRBJ2-5; no clear D gene. This CDR3 is 13 amino acids long. Germline values: CDR1 SGHTA, CDR2 FQGTGA. Between the trimmed V and J ends, which lost 1 base and 5 bases, there was a span of 8 bases. Written as DNA, the CDR3 is TGTGCCAGCAGCTTAAGTGAGAGCGAGACCCAGTACTTC. Translated: CASSLSESETQYF.

V is TRBV3-1 (or the pseudogene TRBV3-2) and J is TRBJ2-7, with a tentative D call TRBD1 (7 bases). This CDR3 contains 15 residues. Germline CDR1 is LGHDT and CDR2 is YNNKEL (reference sequence). V gave up 2 bases and J gave up 2 bases, with 13 bases separating them. This CDR3 is CASSQKGGTAYEQYF. CDR3 bases: TGTGCCAGCAGCCAAAAAGGGGGGACAGCCTACGAGCAGTACTTC.

The chain couples TRBV7-9 to TRBJ1-3; D is possibly TRBD1 (5 bases). The germline gives CDR1 SEHNR, CDR2 FQNEAQ (reference sequence). V was trimmed by 1 base and J by 7 bases, leaving 8 bases between them. The CDR3 runs 13 residues. The chain's CDR3 is CASSLVSGNTIYF. CDR3 nucleotide sequence: TGTGCCAGCAGCTTAGTCTCAGGGAACACCATATATTTT.

This clone was seen only a few times. The rearrangement uses TRBV11-2 and TRBJ2-7; 8 nucleotides line up with TRBD1. V shed 5 bases, J shed 4 bases, and the junction held 7 bases outside the gene matches. Germline CDR1 SGHAT, CDR2 FQNNGV. The CDR3 extends over 14 amino acids. The CDR3 sequence: CASSLGQGWYEQYF. As DNA, the CDR3 is TGTGCCAGCAGCCTAGGACAGGGATGGTACGAGCAGTACTTC.

The rearrangement links TRBV6-6 to TRBJ1-1; 8 nucleotides line up with TRBD1. The CDR3 loop spans 14 amino acids. V shed 11 bases and J 0 bases; nucleotides not matched to a gene: 8. CDR1 is MNHNY and CDR2 is SVGAGI in the germline V gene (reference sequence). Here the CDR3 reads CASTQGAMNTEAFF. The CDR3 DNA reads TGTGCCTCTACGCAGGGGGCGATGAACACTGAAGCTTTCTTT.

This clone was counted a few times. V usage is TRBV5-6 and J usage is TRBJ2-7; no firm D call. Trimming pared 4 bases from V and 2 bases from J, leaving 7 bases between. CDR3 length equals 12 residues. Germline V gene sequence: CDR1 SGHDT, CDR2 YYEEEE. The CDR3 sequence: CASSRLTYEQYF. In DNA form, the CDR3 reads TGTGCCAGCAGCCGGTTGACCTACGAGCAGTACTTC. Using reference TRBV5-6 and TRBJ2-7 for the parts outside the CDR3, the full variable domain is DAGVTQSPTHLIKTRGQQVTLRCSPKSGHDTVSWYQQALGQGPQFIFQYYEEEERQRGNFPDRFSGHQFPNYSSELNVNALLLGDSALYLCASSRLTYEQYFGPGTRLTVT.

The gene calls are TRBV5-1 and TRBJ1-6; D ambiguous. The CDR3 covers 13 residues. Trimming stripped 0 bases from V and 9 bases from J, with 7 bases between. In germline, CDR1 is SGHRS, CDR2 YFSETQ. Here the CDR3 reads CASSLAPLSPLHF. CDR3 in DNA: TGCGCCAGCAGCTTGGCCCCCCTTTCACCCCTCCACTTT.

The chain recombines TRBV5-1 with TRBJ1-2; D not resolved. CDR1 is SGHRS, CDR2 YFSETQ, per germline. This CDR3 contains 13 residues. The germline V and J ends were trimmed by 0 bases and 8 bases, with 11 bases remaining between them. CDR3 sequence reads: CASSLEQSAGYTF. The CDR3 bases are TGCGCCAGCAGCTTGGAACAGTCCGCGGGCTACACCTTC. Full variable domain (rest looked up from reference TRBV5-1 and TRBJ1-2): KAGVTQTPRYLIKTRGQQVTLSCSPISGHRSVSWYQQTPGQGLQFLFEYFSETQRNKGNFPGRFSGRQFSNSRSEMNVSTLELGDSALYLCASSLEQSAGYTFGSGTRLTVV.

The chain carries TRBV18 and TRBJ2-1, with D perhaps TRBD2 (6 bases). In germline, CDR1 is KGHSH, CDR2 LQKENI. The CDR3 totals 14 residues. The V end was cut by 6 bases, the J end by 10 bases, with 19 bases between. The CDR3 here is CASSPGPAGREQFF. The CDR3 DNA reads TGTGCCAGCTCTCCCGGCCCGGCGGGGCGGGAGCAGTTCTTC.

The chain links TRBV7-2 to TRBJ2-5, with TRBD2 matching 7 bases. V dropped 8 bases and J dropped 2; count of bases not matched to a gene: 5. This CDR3 spans 13 amino acids. CDR1 is SGHTA, CDR2 FQGNSA, per germline. The CDR3 sequence: CASAMGGQETQYF. The CDR3 nucleotides read TGTGCCAGCGCAATGGGGGGGCAAGAGACCCAGTACTTC.

The V call is TRBV10-3, the J call TRBJ1-1; D may be TRBD1 (5 bases). Trimming removed 8 bases at V and 4 bases at J, with 11 bases between. Germline CDR1 reads ENHRY; CDR2 reads SYGVKD. The CDR3 consists of 12 residues. CDR3 sequence reads: CAIGAGLTEAFF. CDR3 nucleotides: TGTGCCATCGGCGCAGGGCTCACTGAAGCTTTCTTT.